This T cell receptor beta chain was captured in a study of T cells in Graves' hyperthyroidism and ophthalmopathy. Looking at the study overall: It was at initial diagnosis, before any treatment, that peripheral blood was collected.

Newly diagnosed patients aged 18 to 65 had hyperthyroidism of under 2 months' duration. TCR beta CDR3 regions were amplified from RNA transcripts. A first-round RT-PCR of the TCR CDR3 used the HTBI primer set. MiXCR, run by TCRdb on the multiplex PCR reads, gives a single entry per CDR3 protein. This repertoire shows around 500,000 distinct CDR3 sequences, over 13% found once; its top ten account for 15% to 20%. This clonotype has at least ten counts. This TCR came from a woman between 18 and 30 years old with Graves' hyperthyroidism. The sample consisted of blood.

CDR3 in DNA: TGTGCCACCAGTGATTCGGACAGTGGGCACGAGCAGTACTTC. This sequence encodes CATSDSDSGHEQYF. The genes are TRBV24-1 and TRBJ2-7, with D possibly TRBD1 on 6 matching bases. Trimming removed 2 bases from V and 5 bases from J, with 12 bases in between. The CDR3 runs to 14 residues. Per germline, CDR1 KGHDR and CDR2 SFDVKD.